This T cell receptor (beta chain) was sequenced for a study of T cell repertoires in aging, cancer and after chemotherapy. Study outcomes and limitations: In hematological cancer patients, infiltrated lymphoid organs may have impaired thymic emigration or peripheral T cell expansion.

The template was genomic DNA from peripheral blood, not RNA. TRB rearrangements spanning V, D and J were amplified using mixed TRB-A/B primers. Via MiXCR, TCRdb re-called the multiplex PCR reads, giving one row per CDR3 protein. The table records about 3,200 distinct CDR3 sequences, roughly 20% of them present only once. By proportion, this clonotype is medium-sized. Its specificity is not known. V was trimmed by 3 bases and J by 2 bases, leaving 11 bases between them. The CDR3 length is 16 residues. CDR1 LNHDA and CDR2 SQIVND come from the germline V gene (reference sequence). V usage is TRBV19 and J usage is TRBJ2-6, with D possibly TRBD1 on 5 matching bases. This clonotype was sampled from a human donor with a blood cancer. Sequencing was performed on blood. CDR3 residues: CASSMSRGAGANVLTF. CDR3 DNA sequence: TGTGCCAGTAGTATGAGTAGGGGCGCTGGGGCCAACGTCCTGACTTTC.